The present TCR beta chain was sequenced within a study of Graves' ophthalmopathy and Graves' hyperthyroidism. Across the whole study: Being free of ophthalmopathy for 18 months of follow-up defined stable hyperthyroidism.

This clonotype was seen only once. The study amplified TCR beta CDR3 regions using RNA transcripts. Second-round multiplex PCR came after a first-round RT-PCR that employed HTBI primers. One entry per CDR3 protein results from TCRdb running MiXCR on the multiplex PCR reads. The data contain over a million distinct CDR3 sequences, 36% of them singletons. Material: peripheral blood or thyroid tissue (not recorded which). The receptor was isolated from an adult man with Graves' hyperthyroidism.

The CDR3: CATERDRVGPPLQETQYF. The CDR3 nucleotides are TGTGCCACCGAGAGGGACAGGGTTGGCCCACCCCTCCAAGAGACCCAGTACTTC. The chain recombines TRBV15 with TRBJ2-5, with TRBD1 matching over 9 bases. This CDR3 spans 18 amino acids. The junction had 17 bases not matched to a gene; V was cut back by 8 bases and J by 1 base. Germline CDR1 and CDR2: LNHNV and YYDKDF (reference sequence).